Below are 23 T cell receptor beta chains sequenced from a single sample in a study of T cells in Graves' hyperthyroidism and ophthalmopathy. Amplified regions were TCR beta CDR3 sequences from RNA transcripts. Initially, a first-round RT-PCR of the TCR CDR3 employed the HTBI primer set. From the multiplex PCR reads, TCRdb called clonotypes with MiXCR, one entry per CDR3 protein. The table shows hundreds of thousands of distinct CDR3 sequences, with under 15% occurring only once. What was sequenced was blood. All receptors derive from a woman aged 35 to 49 with Graves' ophthalmopathy.

This clonotype was found many times. The CDR3 protein is CASSLRTSGRGTGELFF. In nucleotides, the CDR3 is TGCGCCAGCAGCCTGAGGACTAGCGGGAGAGGGACCGGGGAGCTGTTTTTT. The chain carries TRBV5-1 and TRBJ2-2; 13 positions match TRBD2. V lost 4 bases to trimming and J lost 5 bases; unmatched junction nucleotides: 8. The CDR3 runs to 17 residues. Looked up from germline, CDR1 is SGHRS and CDR2 is YFSETQ.

In its sample, this clonotype was seen many times. The chain uses TRBV20-1 and TRBJ1-1; TRBD1 matches at 7 bases. V shed 0 bases, J shed 0 bases, and the junction held 7 bases outside the gene matches. This CDR3 spans 16 amino acids. CDR1 is DFQATT and CDR2 is SNEGSKA in the germline V gene (reference sequence). CDR3 region: CSARDSETGLNTEAFF. The CDR3 DNA is TGCAGTGCTAGAGATTCTGAGACAGGGTTGAACACTGAAGCTTTCTTT.

Ten or more counts support this clonotype. The V call is TRBV27, the J call TRBJ1-2; D is perhaps TRBD1 (6 bases). Germline loops: CDR1 MNHEY, CDR2 SMNVEV (reference sequence). The CDR3 contains 15 residues. With 8 bases removed from V and 2 bases from J, the gap between germline ends came to 18 bases. The CDR3 protein is CASLPGGTRNYGYTF. As DNA, the CDR3 is TGTGCCAGCCTCCCCGGAGGGACAAGGAACTATGGCTACACCTTC.

This clonotype has only a few counts. The chain combines TRBV28 with TRBJ2-5, with D perhaps TRBD1 or TRBD2 (5 bases each). Trimming stripped 6 bases from V and 1 base from J, with 15 bases between. This CDR3 region has 15 residues. Germline CDR1 and CDR2: MDHEN and SYDVKM. This CDR3 is CASSPVEGTQETQYF. As DNA, the CDR3 is TGTGCCAGCAGCCCTGTCGAGGGGACCCAAGAGACCCAGTACTTC.

V is TRBV14 and J is TRBJ2-5; 8 bases fit TRBD1. Germline V CDR1 and CDR2: SGHDN, FVKESK. The CDR3 consists of 15 residues. J lost 3 bases, V lost 4 bases, and 7 bases had no gene match. This CDR3 is CASSRGQGREETQYF. CDR3 DNA: TGTGCCAGCAGCCGAGGACAGGGAAGGGAAGAGACCCAGTACTTC.

This clonotype was found many times. The rearrangement links TRBV6-1 to TRBJ2-7; 9 positions match TRBD1. Germline V lookup: CDR1 MNHNS, CDR2 SASEGT. CDR3 length: 16 residues. The junction had 16 bases not matched to a gene; V was cut back by 7 bases and J by 6 bases. The CDR3 loop is CASMHPSGTGYIEQYF. CDR3 coding DNA: TGTGCCAGCATGCACCCCTCCGGGACAGGGTACATCGAGCAGTACTTC.

The chain is built from TRBV2 and TRBJ1-2; D remains ambiguous. Germline lookup yields CDR1 SNHLY and CDR2 FYNNEI. Between the trimmed V and J ends, which lost 4 bases and 4 bases, there was a span of 16 bases. This CDR3 is built from 15 residues. The CDR3 reads CASSATAERSYGYTF. The CDR3 coding sequence is TGTGCCAGCAGTGCAACAGCAGAGCGTTCCTATGGCTACACCTTC.

The table lists this clonotype with a few counts. This chain uses TRBV12-3 or TRBV12-4 with TRBJ2-5; TRBD2 might be the D (5 bases). This CDR3 contains 14 residues. Trimming cost V 4 bases and J 5 bases, with 14 bases left between them. The CDR3: CASSSSPSWETQYF. CDR3 bases: TGTGCCAGCAGTTCTAGCCCATCGTGGGAGACCCAGTACTTC.

This clonotype was recorded many times. V is TRBV7-3 and J is TRBJ1-1; a possible D gene is TRBD1 (6 bases). Deletions cut 5 bases from V and 8 bases from J, with 15 bases between. The CDR3 totals 13 residues. Per the germline V gene, CDR1 is SGHTA and CDR2 is FQGTGA. The CDR3 loop is CASSALGGGEAFF. The CDR3, as DNA: TGTGCCAGCAGCGCGCTTGGGGGGGGCGAAGCTTTCTTT.

This clonotype was seen ten or more times. The V call is TRBV30, the J call TRBJ2-2, with 7 bases aligning to TRBD2. Trimming removed 2 bases from V and 2 bases from J; junction bases left unmatched: 8. The CDR3 covers 16 residues. Germline V gene sequence: CDR1 GTSNPN, CDR2 SVGIG (reference sequence). The CDR3 region has the DNA TGTGCCTGGAGTCCCTCTGGCGGGGGAAACACCGGGGAGCTGTTTTTT. Protein product: CAWSPSGGGNTGELFF.

Many counts were recorded for this clonotype. The J gene is TRBJ2-7, the V gene TRBV6-2 or TRBV6-3; 9 bases are a match to TRBD2. Germline assignment: CDR1 MNHEY and CDR2 SVGEGT. The CDR3 has 15 amino acids. The J segment lost 0 bases and the V segment lost 6 bases, leaving 6 bases of the junction unmatched. CDR3 DNA sequence: TGTGCCAGCAGGGGACTGACTAGCGGCTCCTACGAGCAGTACTTC. Amino acids: CASRGLTSGSYEQYF.

The table lists this clonotype with many counts. The chain recombines TRBV20-1 with TRBJ2-7, with D perhaps given as TRBD1 or TRBD2 (5 bases each). V was cut by 6 bases and J by 2 bases, with 14 bases left in between. CDR1 and CDR2 (germline): DFQATT, SNEGSKA (reference sequence). The CDR3 loop spans 13 amino acids. The CDR3 region has the DNA TGCAGTGCGGGGGTGACCTCCGCCTACGAGCAGTACTTC. This sequence encodes CSAGVTSAYEQYF.

V and J are TRBV7-2 and TRBJ1-1; D unclear. The CDR3 runs 14 residues. The germline gives CDR1 SGHTA, CDR2 FQGNSA. V lost 4 bases and J 8 bases, leaving 17 bases between the germline ends. The CDR3 here is CASSSIGQSSEAFF. The CDR3 DNA sequence: TGTGCCAGCAGCTCAATAGGGCAGTCATCCGAAGCTTTCTTT.

This clonotype was observed many times. V usage is TRBV11-2 and J usage is TRBJ2-2, with 8 bases matching TRBD2. The V and J ends lost 3 bases and 3 bases, in that order; junction bases with no gene match: 6. CDR1 is SGHAT and CDR2 is FQNNGV in the germline V gene. The CDR3 length is 16 residues. CDR3 nucleotides: TGTGCCAGCAGCTTTTCAGCGCGGGGGGACACCGGGGAGCTGTTTTTT. It translates to CASSFSARGDTGELFF.

This clonotype has at least ten counts. V usage is TRBV12-3 or TRBV12-4 and J usage is TRBJ1-2; perhaps TRBD1 as D (5 bases). Between the trimmed V and J ends, which lost 0 bases and 1 base, there was a span of 12 bases. The CDR3 is made up of 16 amino acids. CDR3 DNA: TGTGCCAGCAGTTTAGCGCCAACAGGTCTTAACTATGGCTACACCTTC. Translated, it gives CASSLAPTGLNYGYTF.

There are a few counts of this clonotype. This sequence joins TRBV29-1 and TRBJ1-3; D is unresolved. Germline V CDR1 and CDR2: SQVTM, ANQGSEA. This CDR3 has 14 residues. The V end lost 1 base, the J end lost 0 bases, and 7 bases lay between the germline ends. CDR3 in DNA: TGCAGCGTTGAAGGGACTTTCTCTGGAAACACCATATATTTT. It yields the protein CSVEGTFSGNTIYF.

CDR3 region: CASGLVKEETQYF. The DNA of the CDR3 is TGTGCTAGTGGTTTGGTTAAGGAAGAGACCCAGTACTTC. The rearrangement uses TRBV12-5 and TRBJ2-5; D unclear. Trimming removed 0 bases from V and 3 bases from J, with 5 bases in between. This CDR3 spans 13 amino acids. The V gene's germline CDR1 is LGHNT and CDR2 FRNRAP.

The count of this clonotype is one. The rearrangement joins TRBV20-1 to TRBJ1-5; TRBD1 matches 7 bases. The CDR3 spans 15 residues. Looked up from germline, CDR1 is DFQATT and CDR2 is SNEGSKA (reference sequence). J lost 4 bases, V lost 5 bases, and 11 bases had no gene match. CDR3 in DNA: TGCAGTGCTGGGGGGGAGGGACAGCTTAATCAGCCCCAGCATTTT. Its translation is CSAGGEGQLNQPQHF.

This clonotype appeared many times. J is TRBJ2-7 and V is TRBV7-6; weak D call: TRBD2 (6 bases). Per the germline V gene, CDR1 is SGHVS and CDR2 is FNYEAQ. The CDR3 has 15 residues. V was cut by 0 bases and J by 0 bases, with 9 bases left in between. The CDR3 nucleotides are TGTGCCAGCAGCTTAGCTAGCGGACGCTCCTACGAGCAGTACTTC. Translating gives CASSLASGRSYEQYF.

This clonotype showed up many times. The gene calls are TRBV28 and TRBJ2-2, with no clear D. Trimming pared 4 bases from V and 14 bases from J, leaving 23 bases between. The CDR3 is 15 residues long. Germline values: CDR1 MDHEN, CDR2 SYDVKM. The CDR3 nucleotides are TGTGCCAGCAGTTCCCCCACGTTTCTTCTAGGGAAACTGTTTTTT. As protein: CASSSPTFLLGKLFF.

This clonotype was counted only a few times. The chain recombines TRBV19 with TRBJ2-5, with 8 bases identical to TRBD1. Unmatched junction bases numbered 8, after V lost 6 bases and J lost 2 bases. The germline V gene has CDR1 LNHDA and CDR2 SQIVND (reference sequence). This CDR3 has 15 amino acids. The CDR3 bases are TGTGCCAGTAGATCAGGGGGCGCGAATCAAGAGACCCAGTACTTC. This translates into CASRSGGANQETQYF. Complete variable domain (other parts from reference TRBV19 and TRBJ2-5): DGGITQSPKYLFRKEGQNVTLSCEQNLNHDAMYWYRQDPGQGLRLIYYSQIVNDFQKGDIAEGYSVSREKKESFPLTVTSAQKNPTAFYLCASRSGGANQETQYFGPGTRLLVL.

The genes are TRBV11-2 and TRBJ2-5; TRBD2 agrees at 9 bases. V lost 8 bases and J lost 2; bases outside the gene matches: 15. The CDR3 contains 17 residues. Germline values: CDR1 SGHAT, CDR2 FQNNGV. The CDR3 protein is CASAKQRAGGLQETQYF. The CDR3 coding sequence is TGTGCCAGCGCCAAACAGCGTGCGGGGGGGTTACAAGAGACCCAGTACTTC.

There are many counts of this clonotype. J is TRBJ1-3 and V is TRBV6-1; a possible D gene is TRBD1 (6 bases). Germline V CDR1 and CDR2: MNHNS, SASEGT. This CDR3 spans 14 amino acids. V lost 7 bases and J 3 bases, leaving 13 bases between the germline ends. CDR3: CASKRGTFGNTIYF. The CDR3 nucleotides read TGTGCCAGCAAAAGGGGGACCTTTGGAAACACCATATATTTT.